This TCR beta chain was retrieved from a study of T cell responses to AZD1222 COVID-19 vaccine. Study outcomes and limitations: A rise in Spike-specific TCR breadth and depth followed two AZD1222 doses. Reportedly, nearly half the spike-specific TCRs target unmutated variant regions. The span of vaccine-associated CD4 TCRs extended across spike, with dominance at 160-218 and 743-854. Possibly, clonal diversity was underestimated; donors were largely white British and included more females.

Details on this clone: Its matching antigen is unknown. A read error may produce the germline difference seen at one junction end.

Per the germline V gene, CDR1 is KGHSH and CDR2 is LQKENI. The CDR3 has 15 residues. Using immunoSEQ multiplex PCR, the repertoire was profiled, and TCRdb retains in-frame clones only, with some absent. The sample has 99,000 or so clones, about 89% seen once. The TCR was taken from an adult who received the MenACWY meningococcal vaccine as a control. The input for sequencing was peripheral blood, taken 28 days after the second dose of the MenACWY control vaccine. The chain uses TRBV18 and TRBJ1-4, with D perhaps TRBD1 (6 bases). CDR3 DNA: TGTACCAGCTCACCAGGGGCCGGACTTAATGAAAAACTGTTTTTT. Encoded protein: CTSSPGAGLNEKLFF. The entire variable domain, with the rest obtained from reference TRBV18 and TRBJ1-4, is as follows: NAGVMQNPRHLVRRRGQEARLRCSPMKGHSHVYWYRQLPEEGLKFMVYLQKENIIDESGMPKERFSAEFPKEGPSILRIQQVVRGDSAAYFCTSSPGAGLNEKLFFGSGTQLSVL.